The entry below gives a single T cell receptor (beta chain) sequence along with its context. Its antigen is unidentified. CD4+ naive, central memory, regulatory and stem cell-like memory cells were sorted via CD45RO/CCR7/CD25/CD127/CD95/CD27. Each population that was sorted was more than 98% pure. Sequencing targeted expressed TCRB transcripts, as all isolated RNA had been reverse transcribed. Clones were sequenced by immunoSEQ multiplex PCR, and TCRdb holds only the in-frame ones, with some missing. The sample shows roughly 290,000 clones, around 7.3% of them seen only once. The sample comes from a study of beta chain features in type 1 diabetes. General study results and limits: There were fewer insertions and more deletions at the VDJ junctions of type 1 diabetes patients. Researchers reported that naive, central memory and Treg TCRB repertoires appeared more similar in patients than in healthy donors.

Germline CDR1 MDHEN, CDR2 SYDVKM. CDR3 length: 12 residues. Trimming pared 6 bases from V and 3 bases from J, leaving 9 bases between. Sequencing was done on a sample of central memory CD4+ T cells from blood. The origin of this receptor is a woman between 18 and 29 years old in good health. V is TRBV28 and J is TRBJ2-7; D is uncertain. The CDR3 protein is CASSTRSYEQYV. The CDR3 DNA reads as TGTGCCAGCAGCACCCGGAGCTACGAGCAGTACGTC.